The sequence of this T cell receptor beta chain was determined in a study of blood T cell repertoires in COVID-19. At the level of the study: The United States, Italy and Spain provided the acute and convalescent COVID-19 samples.

V was pared by 4 bases and J by 9 bases, with 9 bases of the junction left unmatched. This CDR3 spans 14 amino acids. Germline CDR1 reads SGDLS; CDR2 reads YYNGEE. Per the study methods: For nucleated cells, counts were estimated from reference gene primer amplification. Only in-frame clones appear in the TCRdb table, and some are missing; sequencing was by immunoSEQ multiplex PCR. The V and J calls and clone size were taken over from that table, and D and trimming were inferred from the DNA. Of around 68,000 clones in the sample, around 80% were seen once. The sample comprised peripheral blood. V usage is TRBV9 and J usage is TRBJ2-1, with 8 bases that match TRBD2. The receptor was isolated from a woman aged 50 to 60 with acute or convalescent COVID-19. The CDR3 coding sequence is TGTGCCAGCAGCCCTCCGAGCGGGAGTAGTGAGCAGTTCTTC. It is translated as CASSPPSGSSEQFF.